The entry below gives a single T cell receptor (beta chain) sequence along with its context. This entry is derived from a study of blood T cell repertoires in COVID-19. The V segment lost 0 bases and the J segment 1 base; nucleotides outside the gene matches: 3. Looked up from germline, CDR1 is SGDLS and CDR2 is YYNGEE. The CDR3 has 15 residues. Clones were sequenced by immunoSEQ multiplex PCR, and TCRdb holds only the in-frame ones, with some missing. This table has approximately 19,000 clones, approximately 84% appearing once. The chain combines TRBV9 with TRBJ1-1; 7 nucleotides agree with TRBD1. This TCR came from a human donor with active COVID-19. The donor label of this sample is uncertain. The sequenced material came from peripheral blood. The CDR3 loop reads CASSVDPGGNTEAFF. CDR3 bases: TGTGCCAGCAGCGTAGATCCAGGGGGGAACACTGAAGCTTTCTTT.